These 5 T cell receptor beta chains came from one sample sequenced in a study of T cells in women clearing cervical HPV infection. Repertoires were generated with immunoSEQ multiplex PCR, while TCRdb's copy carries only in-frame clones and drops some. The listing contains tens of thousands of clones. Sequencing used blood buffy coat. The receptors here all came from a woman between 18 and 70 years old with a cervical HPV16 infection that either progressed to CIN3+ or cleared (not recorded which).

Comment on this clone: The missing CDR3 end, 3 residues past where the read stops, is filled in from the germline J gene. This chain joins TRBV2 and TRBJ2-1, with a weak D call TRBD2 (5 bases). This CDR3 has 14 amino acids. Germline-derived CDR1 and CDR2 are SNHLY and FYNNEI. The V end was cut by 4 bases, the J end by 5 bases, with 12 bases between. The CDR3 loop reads CASSVRGTNNEQFF. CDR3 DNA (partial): TGTGCCAGCAGTGTACGGGGAACGAACAATGAG.

CDR3 bases read: TGCGCCAGCAGCTTGGACGGGGGAGAGACC. Protein sequence: CASSLDGGET. In full, the CDR3 reads CASSLDGGETQYF. The V call is TRBV5-1, the J call TRBJ2-5; a weak D match, TRBD2 (6 bases). The read terminates 3 residues ahead of where the CDR3 ends, so the germline J gene completes it. CDR1 SGHRS and CDR2 YFSETQ come from the germline V gene. This CDR3 region has 13 residues. V lost 0 bases, J lost 4 bases, and 7 bases lay in between.

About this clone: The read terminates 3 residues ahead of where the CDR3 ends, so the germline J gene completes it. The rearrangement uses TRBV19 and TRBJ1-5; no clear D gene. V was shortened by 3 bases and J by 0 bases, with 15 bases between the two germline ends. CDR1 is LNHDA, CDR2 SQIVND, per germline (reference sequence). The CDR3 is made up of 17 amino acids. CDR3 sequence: CASSIWRDWDSNQPQHF. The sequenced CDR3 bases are TGTGCCAGTAGTATTTGGCGGGATTGGGATAGCAATCAGCCC.

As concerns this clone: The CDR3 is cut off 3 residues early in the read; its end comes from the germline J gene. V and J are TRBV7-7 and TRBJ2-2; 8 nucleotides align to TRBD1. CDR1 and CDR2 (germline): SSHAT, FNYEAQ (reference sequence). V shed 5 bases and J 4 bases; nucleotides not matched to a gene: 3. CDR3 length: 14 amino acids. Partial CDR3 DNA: TGTGCCAGCAGCCCCGGGACAGGCACCGGGGAG. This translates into CASSPGTGTGE. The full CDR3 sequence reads CASSPGTGTGELFF.

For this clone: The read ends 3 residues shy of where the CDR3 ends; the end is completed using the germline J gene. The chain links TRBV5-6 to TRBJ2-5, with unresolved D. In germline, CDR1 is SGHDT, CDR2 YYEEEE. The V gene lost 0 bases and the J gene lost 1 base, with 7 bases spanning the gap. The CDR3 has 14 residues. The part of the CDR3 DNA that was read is TGTGCCAGCAGCTTGGGGGCCAGCCAAGAGACC. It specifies CASSLGASQET. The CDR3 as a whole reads CASSLGASQETQYF. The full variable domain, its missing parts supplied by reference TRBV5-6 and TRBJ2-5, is DAGVTQSPTHLIKTRGQQVTLRCSPKSGHDTVSWYQQALGQGPQFIFQYYEEEERQRGNFPDRFSGHQFPNYSSELNVNALLLGDSALYLCASSLGASQETQYFGPGTRLLVL.